Given below is one T cell receptor beta chain in context. This specimen comes from a study of siplizumab effects on memory and regulatory T cells. The assay was immunoSEQ multiplex PCR, and TCRdb's table has in-frame clones only and misses some. The sample holds roughly 120,000 clones, approximately 94% seen once. CDR3 size: 17 residues. The V gene's germline CDR1 is SGHNT and CDR2 YENEEA. Trimming took off 6 bases at V and 1 base at J, with 21 bases between the two ends. The sequence was obtained from a human donor in good health. The chain employs TRBV11-3 and TRBJ2-5; D may match TRBD1 or TRBD2 (5 bases each). The source material was non-Treg CD4+ T cells sorted from blood. CDR3 sequence: CASSFGETGTFQETQYF. The CDR3 region has the DNA TGTGCCAGCAGTTTCGGGGAGACCGGGACGTTCCAAGAGACCCAGTACTTC.